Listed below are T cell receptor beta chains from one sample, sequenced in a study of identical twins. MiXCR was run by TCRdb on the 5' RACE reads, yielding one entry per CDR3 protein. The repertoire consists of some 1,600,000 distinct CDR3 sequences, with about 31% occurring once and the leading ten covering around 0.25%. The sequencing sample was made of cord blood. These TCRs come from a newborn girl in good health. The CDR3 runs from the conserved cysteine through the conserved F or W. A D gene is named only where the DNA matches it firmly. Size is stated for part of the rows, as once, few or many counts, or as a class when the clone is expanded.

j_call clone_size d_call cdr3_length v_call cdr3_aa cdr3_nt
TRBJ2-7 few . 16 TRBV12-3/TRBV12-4 CASTALGRNDGYEQYF TGTGCCAGCACCGCCCTGGGTCGGAATGACGGCTACGAGCAGTACTTC
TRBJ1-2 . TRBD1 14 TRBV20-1 CSASRTGRNYGYTF TGCAGTGCCAGCAGGACAGGGAGAAACTATGGCTACACCTTC
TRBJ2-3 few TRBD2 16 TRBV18 CASSRGLAGDGDTQYF TGTGCCAGCTCCCGAGGACTAGCGGGAGATGGGGATACGCAGTATTTT
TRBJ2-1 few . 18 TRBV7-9 CASSLALLRESSYNEQFF TGTGCCAGCAGCTTAGCCCTCTTAAGGGAAAGCTCCTACAATGAGCAGTTCTTC
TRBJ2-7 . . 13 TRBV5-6 CASSLLLPYEQYF TGTGCCAGCAGCTTGCTGCTTCCCTACGAGCAGTACTTC
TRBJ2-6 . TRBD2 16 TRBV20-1 CSARPRGGSGANVLTF TGCAGTGCTAGGCCCCGGGGGGGATCTGGGGCCAACGTCCTGACTTTC
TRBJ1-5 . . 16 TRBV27 CASSLSTEVSNQPQHF TGTGCCAGCAGTTTATCGACAGAAGTATCCAATCAGCCCCAGCATTTT
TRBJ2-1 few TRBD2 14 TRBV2 CASNESSGRPRWFF TGTGCCAGCAATGAATCTAGCGGGCGCCCCCGTTGGTTCTTC
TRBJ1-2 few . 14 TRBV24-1 CATSESGTIDGYTF TGTGCCACCAGTGAGTCCGGGACCATCGATGGCTACACCTTC
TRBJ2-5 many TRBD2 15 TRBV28 CASSTREGLFETQYF TGTGCCAGCTCTACGCGGGAGGGCCTTTTTGAGACCCAGTACTTC